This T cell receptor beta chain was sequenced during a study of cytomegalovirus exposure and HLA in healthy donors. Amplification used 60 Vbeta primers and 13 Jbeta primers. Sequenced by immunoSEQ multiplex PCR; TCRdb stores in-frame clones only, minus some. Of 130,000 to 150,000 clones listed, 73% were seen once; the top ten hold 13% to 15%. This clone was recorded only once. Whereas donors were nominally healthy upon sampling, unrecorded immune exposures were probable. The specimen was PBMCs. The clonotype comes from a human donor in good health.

The CDR3 loop is CASSFYSGRTYNEQFF. CDR3 nucleotides: TGTGCCAGCAGCTTCTATAGCGGGAGGACCTACAATGAGCAGTTCTTC. The rearrangement joins TRBV7-2 to TRBJ2-1; 10 nucleotides match TRBD2. J lost 2 bases, V lost 3 bases, and 4 bases had no gene match. Germline V gives CDR1 SGHTA, CDR2 FQGNSA. The CDR3 contains 16 residues.